These T cell receptor beta chains were read from a single sample in a study of blood T cell repertoires in COVID-19. Assay: immunoSEQ multiplex PCR; the TCRdb copy retains only in-frame clones and omits some. The sample records just over 650,000 clones, over 80% being singletons. Material: peripheral blood. The origin of the receptors is a young woman with acute or convalescent COVID-19. Each CDR3 is given with its conserved first and last residue. The order of the fields is CDR3 length, V gene, D gene, clone size, J gene, CDR3 DNA, CDR3 protein. The D gene is left open where the match is weak. Part of the rows lack a size; the others show once, few, many or a class for expanded clones.

len: 13
v_gene: TRBV29-1
d_gene: NA
abundance: NA
j_gene: TRBJ1-3
CDR3nt: TGCAGCGTCAGGACAGTGGCTGGAAACACCATATATTTT
CDR3aa: CSVRTVAGNTIYF

len: 16
v_gene: TRBV7-2
d_gene: NA
abundance: NA
j_gene: TRBJ2-1
CDR3nt: TGTGCCAGCAGCCCCCCCGACGGGGTCTCCTACAATGAGCAGTTCTTC
CDR3aa: CASSPPDGVSYNEQFF

len: 13
v_gene: TRBV5-5
d_gene: TRBD1
abundance: NA
j_gene: TRBJ2-7
CDR3nt: TGTGCCAGCAGCTTGTACAGGGGCTACGAGCAGTACTTC
CDR3aa: CASSLYRGYEQYF

len: 14
v_gene: TRBV2
d_gene: TRBD1
abundance: NA
j_gene: TRBJ1-5
CDR3nt: TGTGCCAGCAGCGACAGGGTCGGCAATCAGCCCCAGCATTTT
CDR3aa: CASSDRVGNQPQHF

len: 15
v_gene: TRBV21-1
d_gene: NA
abundance: NA
j_gene: TRBJ2-7
CDR3nt: TGTGCCAGCAGCAAAAAAAGGGACAGGGACGCGGGGCAGTACTTC
CDR3aa: CASSKKRDRDAGQYF

len: 13
v_gene: TRBV30
d_gene: NA
abundance: NA
j_gene: TRBJ1-1
CDR3nt: TGTGCCTGGAGTGTACAGGAGAACACTGAAGCTTTCTTT
CDR3aa: CAWSVQENTEAFF

len: 16
v_gene: TRBV19
d_gene: TRBD1
abundance: NA
j_gene: TRBJ1-2
CDR3nt: TGTGCCAGTAGAACTCAAAGACAGGGTTCCAACTATGGCTACACCTTC
CDR3aa: CASRTQRQGSNYGYTF

len: 15
v_gene: TRBV19
d_gene: NA
abundance: NA
j_gene: TRBJ2-3
CDR3nt: TGTGCCAGTAGTATAGGGGGGACTAGCACAGATACGCAGTATTTT
CDR3aa: CASSIGGTSTDTQYF

len: 14
v_gene: TRBV6-2/TRBV6-3
d_gene: NA
abundance: once
j_gene: TRBJ1-5
CDR3nt: TGTGCCAGCAGTTACCGGACTACCAATCAGCCCCAGCATTTT
CDR3aa: CASSYRTTNQPQHF

len: 15
v_gene: TRBV6-2/TRBV6-3
d_gene: NA
abundance: NA
j_gene: TRBJ2-2
CDR3nt: TGTGCCAGCAGTTGGCCGGGACAAGGGTTTAGGGAGCTGTTTTTT
CDR3aa: CASSWPGQGFRELFF

len: 13
v_gene: TRBV12-3/TRBV12-4
d_gene: NA
abundance: NA
j_gene: TRBJ1-6
CDR3nt: TGTGCCAGCAGTTTAGGGGCGAATTCACCCCTCCACTTT
CDR3aa: CASSLGANSPLHF

len: 13
v_gene: TRBV24-1
d_gene: NA
abundance: NA
j_gene: TRBJ1-5
CDR3nt: TGTGCCACCAGTGAATCAGGGTTTCAGCCCCAGCATTTT
CDR3aa: CATSESGFQPQHF

len: 14
v_gene: TRBV4-3
d_gene: NA
abundance: NA
j_gene: TRBJ1-2
CDR3nt: TGCGCCAGCAGCCAAGAGCGATCCGGGTATGGCTACACCTTC
CDR3aa: CASSQERSGYGYTF

len: 16
v_gene: TRBV6-1
d_gene: NA
abundance: NA
j_gene: TRBJ1-2
CDR3nt: TGTGCCAGCAGTGACCCGCGGCACCCAGCTAACTATGGCTACACCTTC
CDR3aa: CASSDPRHPANYGYTF

len: 14
v_gene: TRBV5-6
d_gene: NA
abundance: NA
j_gene: TRBJ2-7
CDR3nt: TGTGCCAGCAGCTCGAGACAGATATCCTACGAGCAGTACTTC
CDR3aa: CASSSRQISYEQYF

len: 19
v_gene: TRBV9
d_gene: TRBD1
abundance: few
j_gene: TRBJ1-2
CDR3nt: TGTGCCAGCAGCGTAGATGGGGCAGTCTCGGGACAGGAAAACTATGGCTACACCTTC
CDR3aa: CASSVDGAVSGQENYGYTF

len: 14
v_gene: TRBV19
d_gene: NA
abundance: NA
j_gene: TRBJ1-1
CDR3nt: TGTGCCAGTAGTATCCGTAGACAGGTTATACAAGCTTTCTTT
CDR3aa: CASSIRRQVIQAFF

len: 15
v_gene: TRBV6-5
d_gene: NA
abundance: NA
j_gene: TRBJ2-3
CDR3nt: TGTGCCAGCAGACACCGGCGGGCACCCACAGATACGCAGTATTTT
CDR3aa: CASRHRRAPTDTQYF

len: 14
v_gene: TRBV27
d_gene: NA
abundance: NA
j_gene: TRBJ2-7
CDR3nt: TGTGCCAGCGGACCTAGACAGGCCCCCTACGAGCAGTACTTC
CDR3aa: CASGPRQAPYEQYF

len: 14
v_gene: TRBV7-2
d_gene: NA
abundance: once
j_gene: TRBJ1-1
CDR3nt: TGTGCCAGCAGCTTAGTAGGCGGGGAGCACGAAGCTTTCTTT
CDR3aa: CASSLVGGEHEAFF

len: 18
v_gene: TRBV23-1
d_gene: TRBD1
abundance: NA
j_gene: TRBJ2-2
CDR3nt: TGCGCCAGCCGTGAACCTCCAACAGGGGGCCAGAACACCGGGGAGCTGTTTTTT
CDR3aa: CASREPPTGGQNTGELFF

len: 14
v_gene: TRBV9
d_gene: NA
abundance: NA
j_gene: TRBJ1-2
CDR3nt: TGTGCCAGCAGCGAGAGACAGGATCCCTATGGCTACACCTTC
CDR3aa: CASSERQDPYGYTF

len: 15
v_gene: TRBV6-1
d_gene: TRBD1
abundance: NA
j_gene: TRBJ1-5
CDR3nt: TGTGCCAGCAGTGAACCCGGGACAGTCAATCAGCCCCAGCATTTT
CDR3aa: CASSEPGTVNQPQHF